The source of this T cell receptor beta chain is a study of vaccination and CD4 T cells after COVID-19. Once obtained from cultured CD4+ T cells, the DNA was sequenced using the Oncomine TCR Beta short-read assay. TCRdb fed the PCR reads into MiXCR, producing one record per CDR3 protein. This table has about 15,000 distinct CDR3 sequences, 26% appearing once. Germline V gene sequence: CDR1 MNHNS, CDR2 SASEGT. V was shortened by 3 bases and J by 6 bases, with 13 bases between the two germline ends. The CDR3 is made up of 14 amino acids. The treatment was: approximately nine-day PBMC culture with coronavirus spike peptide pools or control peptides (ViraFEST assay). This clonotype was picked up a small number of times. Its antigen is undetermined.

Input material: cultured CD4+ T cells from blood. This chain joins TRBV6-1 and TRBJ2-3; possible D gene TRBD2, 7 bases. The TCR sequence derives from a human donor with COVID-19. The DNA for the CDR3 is TGTGCCAGCAGTGACACGGCGGGGGCGGATACGCAGTATTTT. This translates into CASSDTAGADTQYF.